These 14 T cell receptor beta chains originate from one sample sequenced in a study of long-term antiretroviral therapy in people with HIV. Assay version v3.0 of immunoSEQ was used, and it was run at survey level. Generated by immunoSEQ multiplex PCR, the TCRdb table keeps only in-frame clones and is missing some. The sample yields under 20,000 clones, nearly 80% seen once. The starting material was unsorted PBMCs, obtained 0.3 years after starting antiretroviral therapy. These receptors were taken from a woman aged 50 to 60 with HIV.

The chain is built from TRBV2 and TRBJ2-5; maybe TRBD1 (6 bases). The CDR3 is made up of 13 amino acids. The germline V gene encodes CDR1 SNHLY and CDR2 FYNNEI. V shed 1 base and J shed 4 bases, with 7 bases lying between them. The CDR3 coding sequence is TGTGCCAGCAGTGAAGGCAGGGGAGAGACCCAGTACTTC. Its protein is CASSEGRGETQYF.

J is TRBJ2-1 and V is TRBV5-1, with TRBD2 identical over 10 bases. Trimming removed 3 bases from V and 10 bases from J; junction bases left unmatched: 7. The CDR3 length is 14 residues. Germline V gives CDR1 SGHRS, CDR2 YFSETQ. This CDR3 reads CASSYSGGALEQFF. CDR3 in DNA: TGCGCCAGCAGCTACAGCGGGGGGGCCTTAGAGCAGTTCTTC.

This rearrangement joins TRBV11-3 to TRBJ2-1; 9 positions match TRBD2. The CDR3 totals 15 residues. Germline values: CDR1 SGHNT, CDR2 YENEEA. V trimming: 2 bases; J trimming: 2 bases; junction bases outside the gene matches: 1. For the CDR3, the DNA is TGTGCCAGCAGCTTAAGCGGGGGGCCCTACAATGAGCAGTTCTTC. Residues: CASSLSGGPYNEQFF.

This clone was seen only a few times. The rearrangement joins TRBV2 to TRBJ1-2, with 9 positions matching TRBD1. The CDR3 length is 12 residues. V dropped 6 bases and J dropped 8; count of bases not matched to a gene: 4. Germline CDR1 is SNHLY and CDR2 is FYNNEI. The CDR3 loop is CASRTGGRGYTF. CDR3 sequence (DNA): TGTGCCAGCAGGACAGGGGGACGGGGCTACACCTTC.

The J gene is TRBJ2-7, the V gene TRBV5-4, with 14 positions matching TRBD2. With V trimmed by 5 bases and J by 10 bases, 8 bases remained unmatched. CDR3 length equals 14 residues. Germline CDR1 SGHNT, CDR2 YYREEE (reference sequence). CDR3 loop: CASRPTSGGDRQYF. CDR3 sequence (DNA): TGTGCCAGCAGACCGACTAGCGGGGGGGACAGACAGTACTTC.

This chain uses TRBV19 with TRBJ2-4; tentatively, D is TRBD2 (6 bases). This CDR3 has 13 residues. Looked up from germline, CDR1 is LNHDA and CDR2 is SQIVND (reference sequence). Trimming stripped 10 bases from V and 6 bases from J, with 16 bases between. CDR3 DNA: TGTGCCACCGACAGCGGGTTTGGAAACATTCAGTACTTC. It specifies CATDSGFGNIQYF.

V and J are TRBV5-1 and TRBJ1-2, with a possible D match to TRBD1 (5 bases). V was trimmed by 5 bases and J by 0 bases, leaving 14 bases between them. CDR3 length equals 15 residues. CDR1 is SGHRS and CDR2 is YFSETQ in the germline V gene. The CDR3 bases are TGCGCCAGCAGTCGTGGGGCAGGCCCTAACTATGGCTACACCTTC. This codes for CASSRGAGPNYGYTF.

The V gene is TRBV10-2, the J gene TRBJ2-7, with no clear D. The CDR3 spans 13 residues. Germline V gene lookup returns CDR1 WSHSY and CDR2 SAAADI. V lost 3 bases and J 1 base, leaving 7 bases between the germline ends. CDR3 sequence: CASSDRLSYEQYV. For the CDR3, the DNA is TGCGCCAGCAGTGATAGGTTGTCCTACGAGCAGTACGTC.

V gene TRBV7-2 combines with J gene TRBJ1-5, with D possibly TRBD1 on 5 matching bases. V lost 1 base to trimming and J lost 7 bases, with 11 bases between them. CDR1 is SGHTA, CDR2 FQGNSA, per germline. The CDR3 extends over 14 amino acids. CDR3 DNA: TGTGCCAGCAGCTTAGGGGGTGGGGGGCAGCCCCAGCATTTT. As protein: CASSLGGGGQPQHF. Looking up the rest from reference TRBV7-2 and TRBJ1-5 gives the full variable domain: GAGVSQSPSNKVTEKGKDVELRCDPISGHTALYWYRQSLGQGLEFLIYFQGNSAPDKSGLPSDRFSAERTGGSVSTLTIQRTQQEDSAVYLCASSLGGGGQPQHFGDGTRLSIL.

This clone was seen a few times. This chain connects TRBV4-1 to TRBJ2-7, with TRBD1 matching over 9 bases. The V segment lost 5 bases and the J segment 0 bases; nucleotides outside the gene matches: 8. Germline V lookup: CDR1 MGHRA, CDR2 YSYEKL. The CDR3 contains 16 residues. The CDR3 loop reads CASSGGPGQGSYEQYF. For the CDR3, the DNA is TGCGCCAGCAGCGGGGGCCCGGGACAGGGCTCCTACGAGCAGTACTTC.

Only a few counts were recorded for this clone. The chain has TRBV10-3 and TRBJ1-2, with unresolved D. V gave up 2 bases and J gave up 8 bases, with 12 bases separating them. CDR3 size: 13 residues. CDR1 is ENHRY and CDR2 is SYGVKD in the germline V gene. The CDR3 coding sequence is TGTGCCATCAGTGAGGAGGGAGGGAGAGGCTACACCTTC. It specifies CAISEEGGRGYTF.

The chain is built from TRBV2 and TRBJ2-3, with D perhaps TRBD2 (7 bases). Germline CDR1 reads SNHLY; CDR2 reads FYNNEI. The CDR3 is 15 residues long. Trimming removed 7 bases at V and 4 bases at J, with 18 bases between. The CDR3 loop reads CASTRDGGAPDTQYF. CDR3 nucleotides: TGTGCCAGCACCAGGGATGGGGGGGCTCCAGATACGCAGTATTTT. The full variable domain, with the rest looked up from reference TRBV2 and TRBJ2-3, is EPEVTQTPSHQVTQMGQEVILRCVPISNHLYFYWYRQILGQKVEFLVSFYNNEISEKSEIFDDQFSVERPDGSNFTLKIRSTKLEDSAMYFCASTRDGGAPDTQYFGPGTRLTVL.

This chain joins TRBV7-6 and TRBJ1-1; tentatively, D is TRBD1 (5 bases). Trimming shortened V by 4 bases and J by 5 bases, and 11 bases separated the two germline ends. Germline V gene data show CDR1 as SGHVS and CDR2 as FNYEAQ. The CDR3 spans 13 residues. This CDR3 is CASSYGRGTEAFF. The CDR3 DNA is TGTGCCAGCAGCTACGGACGGGGGACTGAAGCTTTCTTT.

The chain has TRBV27 and TRBJ1-2; D is uncertain. Per germline, CDR1 MNHEY and CDR2 SMNVEV (reference sequence). The ends were cut back, 1 base at V and 4 bases at J, with 10 bases in the middle. The CDR3 totals 14 residues. The CDR3 DNA follows: TGTGCCAGCAGTTTATACCCATATAGCTATGGCTACACCTTC. This codes for CASSLYPYSYGYTF.